The rows below give T cell receptor beta chains drawn from one sample of a study of tumor and adjacent non-tumor tissue in lung cancer. TCRdb ran MiXCR on the multiplex PCR reads and lists one entry per CDR3 protein. The sample lists 100,000 to 150,000 distinct CDR3 sequences, about 66% occurring once. The sequencing input was lung tumor tissue. The receptors come from a man aged 25-45 years with non-small cell lung cancer. The CDR3 runs from the conserved cysteine through the conserved F or W.

v_call	j_call	cdr3_aa
TRBV28	TRBJ2-1	CDSSSPIAEKSSYIEQFF
TRBV6-2/TRBV6-3	TRBJ2-7	CAGSYNLEQYF
TRBV20-1	TRBJ1-1	CSTRDPGQGGTEAFF
TRBV11-2	TRBJ2-1	CASSRTQGNGQFF
TRBV6-5	TRBJ2-7	CTSSYGSSLSSYEQYF
TRBV6-1	TRBJ2-1	CASSGSGQGRSYNEQFF
TRBV11-3	TRBJ2-1	CASSSGPISRPFF
TRBV18	TRBJ1-4	CASSPPHGTNEKLFF
TRBV20-1	TRBJ1-1	CTAPPRDSNAEAFF
TRBV6-2/TRBV6-3	TRBJ2-5	CASSRSGETQYF
TRBV11-3	TRBJ2-3	CASSLGSGPSTDTQYF
TRBV5-6	TRBJ1-2	CASSSTDFIGYGYTF
TRBV11-2	TRBJ2-5	CASSLLFGGGADTQYF
TRBV6-1	TRBJ1-4	CVSTRTRGEKLFF
TRBV4-3	TRBJ1-5	CASSQGSWGQNQPQHF
TRBV29-1	TRBJ1-2	CSVDAAPNYGYTF
TRBV20-1	TRBJ2-1	CSALPPGLRTSYNEQFF
TRBV20-1	TRBJ2-2	CSARCWTSGTGELFF
TRBV29-1	TRBJ2-1	CSVVLAVRQFF
TRBV5-5	TRBJ2-7	CASSSLRDNSYEQYF
TRBV10-3	TRBJ2-4	CAISDILAKNIQYF
TRBV12-3/TRBV12-4	TRBJ2-4	CASSLGQGGDIQYF
TRBV6-6	TRBJ1-4	CASSYSGGGDNEKLFF
TRBV6-2/TRBV6-3	TRBJ2-3	CASSWVRGTDTQYF
TRBV20-1	TRBJ1-2	CSTPGTAIYGHTF